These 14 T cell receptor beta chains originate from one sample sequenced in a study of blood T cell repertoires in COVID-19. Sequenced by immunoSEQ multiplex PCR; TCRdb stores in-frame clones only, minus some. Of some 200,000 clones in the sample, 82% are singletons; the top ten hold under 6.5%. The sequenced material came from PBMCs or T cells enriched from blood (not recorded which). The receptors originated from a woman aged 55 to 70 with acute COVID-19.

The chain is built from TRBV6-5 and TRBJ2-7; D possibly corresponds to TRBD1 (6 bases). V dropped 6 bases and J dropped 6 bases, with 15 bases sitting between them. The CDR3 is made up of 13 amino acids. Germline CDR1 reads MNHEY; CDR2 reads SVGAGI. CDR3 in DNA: TGTGCCAGCAGCTTGGACAGTTTACGCGAGCAGTACTTC. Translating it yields CASSLDSLREQYF.

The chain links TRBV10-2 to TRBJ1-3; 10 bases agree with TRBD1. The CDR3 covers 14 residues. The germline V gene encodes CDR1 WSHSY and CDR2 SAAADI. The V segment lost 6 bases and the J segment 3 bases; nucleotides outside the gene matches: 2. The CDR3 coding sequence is TGCGCCAGCAGGGGGACAGGGGATGGAAACACCATATATTTT. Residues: CASRGTGDGNTIYF.

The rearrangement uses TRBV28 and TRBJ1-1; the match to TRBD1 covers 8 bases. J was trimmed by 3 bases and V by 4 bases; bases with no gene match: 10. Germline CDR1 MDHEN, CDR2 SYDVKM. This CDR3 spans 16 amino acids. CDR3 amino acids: CASSSDRAWRYTEAFF. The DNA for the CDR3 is TGTGCCAGCAGTTCGGACAGGGCGTGGAGATACACTGAAGCTTTCTTT. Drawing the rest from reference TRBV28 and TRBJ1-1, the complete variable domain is DVKVTQSSRYLVKRTGEKVFLECVQDMDHENMFWYRQDPGLGLRLIYFSYDVKMKEKGDIPEGYSVSREKKERFSLILESASTNQTSMYLCASSSDRAWRYTEAFFGQGTRLTVV.

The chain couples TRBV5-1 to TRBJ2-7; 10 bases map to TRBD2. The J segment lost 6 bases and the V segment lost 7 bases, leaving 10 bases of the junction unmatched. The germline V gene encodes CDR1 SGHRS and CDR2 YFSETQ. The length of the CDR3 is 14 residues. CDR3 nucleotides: TGCGCCAGCGGCCCTAGCGGGAGTGCACCCGAGCAGTACTTC. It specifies CASGPSGSAPEQYF.

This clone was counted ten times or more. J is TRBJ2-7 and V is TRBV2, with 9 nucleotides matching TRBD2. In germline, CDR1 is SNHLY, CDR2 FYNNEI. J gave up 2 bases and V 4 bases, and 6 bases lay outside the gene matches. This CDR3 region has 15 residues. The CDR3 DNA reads TGTGCCAGCAGTGTAGTAGCGGGGGATACCTACGAGCAGTACGTC. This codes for CASSVVAGDTYEQYV.

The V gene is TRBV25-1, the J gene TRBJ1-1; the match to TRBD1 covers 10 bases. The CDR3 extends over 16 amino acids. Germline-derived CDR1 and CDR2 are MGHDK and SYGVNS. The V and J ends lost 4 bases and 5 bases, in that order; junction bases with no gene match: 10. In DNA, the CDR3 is TGTGCCAGCAGTGGTTCTTTCGGGACAGGGGTGACTGAAGCTTTCTTT. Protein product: CASSGSFGTGVTEAFF.

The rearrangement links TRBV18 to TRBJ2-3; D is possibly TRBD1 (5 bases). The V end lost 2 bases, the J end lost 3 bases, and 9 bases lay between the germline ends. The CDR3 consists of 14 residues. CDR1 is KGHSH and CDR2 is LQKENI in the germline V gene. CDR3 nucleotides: TGTGCCAGCTCACCAGATCAGGGAACAGATACGCAGTATTTT. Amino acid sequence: CASSPDQGTDTQYF.

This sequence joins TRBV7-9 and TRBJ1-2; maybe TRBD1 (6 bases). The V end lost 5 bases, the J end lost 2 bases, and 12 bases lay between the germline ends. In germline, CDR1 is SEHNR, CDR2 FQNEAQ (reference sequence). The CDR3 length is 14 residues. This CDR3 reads CASSPETGNYGYTF. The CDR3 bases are TGTGCCAGCAGCCCGGAGACAGGCAACTATGGCTACACCTTC.

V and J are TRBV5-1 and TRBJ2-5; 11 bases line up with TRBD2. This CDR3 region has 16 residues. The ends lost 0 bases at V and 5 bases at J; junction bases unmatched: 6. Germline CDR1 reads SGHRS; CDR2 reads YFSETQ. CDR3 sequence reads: CASSLDLAGGHETQYF. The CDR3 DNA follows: TGCGCCAGCAGCTTGGACCTAGCGGGGGGTCACGAGACCCAGTACTTC.

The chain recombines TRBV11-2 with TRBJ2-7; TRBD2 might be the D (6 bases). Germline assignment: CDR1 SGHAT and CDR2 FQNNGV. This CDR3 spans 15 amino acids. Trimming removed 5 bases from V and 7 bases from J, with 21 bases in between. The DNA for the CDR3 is TGTGCCAGCAGCACCGTCCGGGGACTTCCCAGGGAGCAGTACTTC. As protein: CASSTVRGLPREQYF.

CDR3 DNA sequence: TGTGCCAGCAGTGAAAGACGTAGCGGAACCTACGAGCAGTACTTC. Protein product: CASSERRSGTYEQYF. The V call is TRBV6-1, the J call TRBJ2-7; TRBD2 might be the D (6 bases). The CDR3 is 15 residues long. Germline V gene data show CDR1 as MNHNS and CDR2 as SASEGT. V was pared by 2 bases and J by 2 bases, with 13 bases between.

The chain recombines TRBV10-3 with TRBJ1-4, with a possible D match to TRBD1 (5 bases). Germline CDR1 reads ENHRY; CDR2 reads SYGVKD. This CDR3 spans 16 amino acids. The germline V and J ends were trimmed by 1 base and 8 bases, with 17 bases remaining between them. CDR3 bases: TGTGCCATCAGTGAGTTCCCGGGGGAGGTAAAAGAAAAACTGTTTTTT. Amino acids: CAISEFPGEVKEKLFF.

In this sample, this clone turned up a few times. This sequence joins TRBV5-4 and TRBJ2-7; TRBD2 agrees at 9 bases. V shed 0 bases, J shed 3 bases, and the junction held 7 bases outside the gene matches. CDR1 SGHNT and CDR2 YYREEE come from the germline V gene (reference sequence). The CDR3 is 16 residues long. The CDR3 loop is CASSLDPSGIHYEQYF. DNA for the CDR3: TGTGCCAGCAGCTTGGATCCTAGCGGGATCCACTACGAGCAGTACTTC.

The CDR3 coding sequence is TGTGCCAGCAGCTTCGGGGGGGAGGAGCGGGGCGCCGAGCAGTACTTC. Protein sequence: CASSFGGEERGAEQYF. This chain joins TRBV7-8 and TRBJ2-7; TRBD2 aligns across 8 bases. The germline CDR1 and CDR2 sequences are SGHVS and FQNEAQ. V lost 3 bases and J lost 6; bases outside the gene matches: 13. The CDR3 sequence is 16 residues long.